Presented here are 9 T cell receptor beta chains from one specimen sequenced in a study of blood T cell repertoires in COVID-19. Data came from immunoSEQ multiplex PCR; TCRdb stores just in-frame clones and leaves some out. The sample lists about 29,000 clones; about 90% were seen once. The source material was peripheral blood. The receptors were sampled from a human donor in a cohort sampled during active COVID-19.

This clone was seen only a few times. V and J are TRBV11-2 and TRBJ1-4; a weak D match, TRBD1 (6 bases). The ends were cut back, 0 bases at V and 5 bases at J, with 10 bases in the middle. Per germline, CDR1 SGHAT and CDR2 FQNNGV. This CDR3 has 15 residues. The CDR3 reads CASSLDTRGNEKLFF. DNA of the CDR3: TGTGCCAGCAGCTTAGATACCAGGGGAAATGAAAAACTGTTTTTT.

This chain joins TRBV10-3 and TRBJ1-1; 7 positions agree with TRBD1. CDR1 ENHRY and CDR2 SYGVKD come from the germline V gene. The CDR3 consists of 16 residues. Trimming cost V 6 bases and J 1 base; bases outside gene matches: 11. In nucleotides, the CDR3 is TGTGCCATCAGACTATCCGCGGGGACAGAGAACACTGAAGCTTTCTTT. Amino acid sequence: CAIRLSAGTENTEAFF.

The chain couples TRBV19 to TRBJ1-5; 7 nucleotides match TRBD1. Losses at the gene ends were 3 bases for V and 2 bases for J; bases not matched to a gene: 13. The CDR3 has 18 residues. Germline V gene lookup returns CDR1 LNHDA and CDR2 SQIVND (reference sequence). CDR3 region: CASSIRLRKGTGNQPQHF. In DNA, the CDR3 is TGTGCCAGTAGTATCAGGCTCAGAAAGGGGACAGGCAATCAGCCCCAGCATTTT.

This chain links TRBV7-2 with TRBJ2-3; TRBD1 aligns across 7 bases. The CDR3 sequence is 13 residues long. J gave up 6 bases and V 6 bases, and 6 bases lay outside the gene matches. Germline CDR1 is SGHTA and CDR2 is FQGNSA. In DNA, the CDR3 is TGTGCCAGCAGTTCCCAACAGGGGGATACGCAGTATTTT. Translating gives CASSSQQGDTQYF.

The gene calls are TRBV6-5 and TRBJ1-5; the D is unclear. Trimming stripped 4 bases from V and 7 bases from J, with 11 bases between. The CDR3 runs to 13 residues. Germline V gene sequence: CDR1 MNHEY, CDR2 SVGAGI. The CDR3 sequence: CASSLKSEQPQHF. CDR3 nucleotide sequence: TGTGCCAGCAGTTTGAAGTCTGAGCAGCCCCAGCATTTT.

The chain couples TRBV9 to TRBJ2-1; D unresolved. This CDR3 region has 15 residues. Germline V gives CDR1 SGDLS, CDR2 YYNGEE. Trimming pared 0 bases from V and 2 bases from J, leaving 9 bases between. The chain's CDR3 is CASSVGDLAYNEQFF. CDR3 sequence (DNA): TGTGCCAGCAGCGTAGGCGACCTAGCCTACAATGAGCAGTTCTTC.

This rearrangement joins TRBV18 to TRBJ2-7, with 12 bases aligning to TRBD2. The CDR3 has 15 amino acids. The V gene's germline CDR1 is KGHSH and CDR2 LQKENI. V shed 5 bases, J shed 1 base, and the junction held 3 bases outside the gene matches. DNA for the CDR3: TGTGCCAGCTCATCGACTAGCGGGGGATCCTACGAGCAGTACTTC. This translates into CASSSTSGGSYEQYF.

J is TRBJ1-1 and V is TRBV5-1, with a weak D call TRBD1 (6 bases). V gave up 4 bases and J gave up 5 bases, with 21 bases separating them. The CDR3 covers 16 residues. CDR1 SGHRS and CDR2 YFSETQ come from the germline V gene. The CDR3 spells CASSTLDSPSLTEAFF. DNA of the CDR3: TGCGCCAGCAGCACCCTGGACAGTCCTAGTCTTACTGAAGCTTTCTTT.

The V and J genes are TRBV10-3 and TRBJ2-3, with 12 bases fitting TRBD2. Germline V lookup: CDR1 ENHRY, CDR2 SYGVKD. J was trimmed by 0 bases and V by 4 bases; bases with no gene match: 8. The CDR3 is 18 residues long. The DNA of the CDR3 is TGTGCCATCAGTGTGACTAGCGGGGGTTACGCTAGCACAGATACGCAGTATTTT. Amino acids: CAISVTSGGYASTDTQYF.